Sequencing of this TCR beta chain was carried out in a study of OX40 agonist ivuxolimab in advanced cancers. Some clones are missing from TCRdb's copy, which holds only in-frame ones; the method was immunoSEQ multiplex PCR. The repertoire holds around 90,000 clones, 90% to 95% seen once, with roughly 1.1% in the top ten. The CDR3 spans 11 residues. Trimming stripped 4 bases from V and 13 bases from J, with 12 bases between. Germline CDR1 SGHRS, CDR2 YFSETQ. The chain is built from TRBV5-1 and TRBJ2-1; unclear D gene. The sample in question was CD4+ or CD8+ T cells sorted from blood, obtained in a trial of the OX40 agonist ivuxolimab. This TCR was sampled from an adult with an advanced solid tumor such as melanoma, head and neck, liver or kidney cancer. CDR3 coding DNA: TGCGCCAGCAGCACCGGCCAGTCCCAGTTCTTC. Its translation is CASSTGQSQFF.